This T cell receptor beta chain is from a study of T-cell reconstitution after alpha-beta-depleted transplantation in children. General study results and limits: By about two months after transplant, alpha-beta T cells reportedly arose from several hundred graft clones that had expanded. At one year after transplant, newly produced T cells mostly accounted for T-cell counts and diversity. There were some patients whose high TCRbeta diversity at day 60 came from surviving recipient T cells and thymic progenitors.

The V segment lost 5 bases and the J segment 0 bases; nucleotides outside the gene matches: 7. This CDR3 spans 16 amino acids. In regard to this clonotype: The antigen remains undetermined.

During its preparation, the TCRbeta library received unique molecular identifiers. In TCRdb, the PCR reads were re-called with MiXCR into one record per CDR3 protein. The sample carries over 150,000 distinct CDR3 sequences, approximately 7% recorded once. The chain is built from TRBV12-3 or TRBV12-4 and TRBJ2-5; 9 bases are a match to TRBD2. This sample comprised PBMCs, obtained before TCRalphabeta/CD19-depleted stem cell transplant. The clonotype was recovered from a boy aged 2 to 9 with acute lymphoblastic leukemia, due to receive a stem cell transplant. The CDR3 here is CASSAPSGEYQETQYF. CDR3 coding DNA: TGTGCCAGCAGTGCCCCTAGCGGGGAGTACCAAGAGACCCAGTACTTC.